The table lists the clone carrying this T cell receptor (beta chain) with many counts. The data were obtained in a study of metastatic and nonmetastatic thyroid tumors. TCRdb re-clonotyped the PCR reads through MiXCR. This sample carries tens of thousands of clones, 30% of them seen once, and the ten largest clones take 25% to 35%. Patients were all untreated before their thyroid surgery. Germline CDR1 and CDR2: LNHDA and SQIVND (reference sequence). With 5 bases clipped from V and 0 bases from J, the junction kept 8 bases outside the gene matches. The length of the CDR3 is 18 residues. The J gene is TRBJ2-3, the V gene TRBV19, with 13 nucleotides matching TRBD2. The sample taken for sequencing was blood. The TCR comes from a female donor with papillary thyroid cancer or a benign thyroid nodule (not recorded which). Some clones in this sample may be carry-over from other donors' samples. The CDR3 sequence is CASSLGLAGVPSTDTQYF. CDR3 bases: TGTGCCAGTAGTCTTGGACTAGCGGGAGTTCCTAGCACAGATACGCAGTATTTT.